This record covers a single T cell receptor (beta chain). Its target is unknown. The repertoire was sequenced with immunoSEQ multiplex PCR; TCRdb's copy has only in-frame clones and lacks some. This table has some 10,000 clones, 84% appearing once. The data originate from a study of blood T cell dynamics during melanoma immunotherapy. The sample's time point: pre-treatment baseline. One draw preceded checkpoint blockade; another followed its first cycle at week 3. Patients had no prior systemic cancer treatment, immunosuppressants or other active cancers. General study findings and limits: The study could not tell melanoma-specific clones from general immune activation. Disease-control patients' PBMC repertoires became either more clonal or more diverse at W3.

The CDR3 runs to 18 residues. The chain employs TRBV21-1 and TRBJ1-3; TRBD1 reflects the table's D call only, with no check against the DNA. TRBV21-1 is flagged as a pseudogene. Sequenced here: blood, sampled from a patient treated with checkpoint blockade. This receptor was obtained from a human donor with melanoma. CDR3 in DNA: TGTGCCAGCAGCAAAGCGCTTAGGGGACAGGATAAAGGAAACACCATATATTTT. Its protein is CASSKALRGQDKGNTIYF.